These 3 T cell receptor beta chains were sequenced from one sample in a study of CD8 T cells in Susac syndrome. With random hexamers, reverse transcription was performed on roughly 0.45 to 1 ug of RNA. A single record per CDR3 protein comes from TCRdb applying MiXCR to the immunoSEQ multiplex PCR reads. The table records 50,000 or so distinct CDR3 sequences, just over 90% of them present only once. Sequencing used CD8+ T cells from PBMCs. Source of these receptors: a human donor with multiple sclerosis.

The rearrangement uses TRBV20-1 and TRBJ2-7, with D perhaps TRBD2 (6 bases). Trimming removed 5 bases from V and 0 bases from J, with 11 bases in between. The CDR3 totals 13 residues. Germline CDR1 reads DFQATT; CDR2 reads SNEGSKA (reference sequence). CDR3 in DNA: TGCAGTGCTCTCGGGGGAAGCTCCTACGAGCAGTACTTC. This codes for CSALGGSSYEQYF.

The chain couples TRBV6-4 to TRBJ2-2; D call uncertain. The CDR3 runs to 14 residues. The V end lost 6 bases, the J end lost 4 bases, and 12 bases lay between the germline ends. Per the germline V gene, CDR1 is MRHNA and CDR2 is SNTAGT. CDR3 protein: CASRERTATGELFF. As DNA, the CDR3 is TGTGCCAGCAGAGAGAGGACGGCCACCGGGGAGCTGTTTTTT.

The chain has TRBV20-1 and TRBJ2-5; D tentatively fits TRBD1 or TRBD2 (6 bases each). Germline V gene sequence: CDR1 DFQATT, CDR2 SNEGSKA (reference sequence). V dropped 5 bases and J dropped 5 bases, with 15 bases sitting between them. The CDR3 length is 13 residues. This chain's CDR3 is CSAPWGAEETQYF. In DNA, the CDR3 is TGCAGTGCTCCCTGGGGGGCTGAGGAGACCCAGTACTTC.